The source of this TCR beta chain is a study of identical twins. Notes on the study in general: For out-of-frame alpha sequences shared by twins, low generation probability was in excess.

The CDR3 is 13 residues long. Germline V gene data show CDR1 as DFQATT and CDR2 as SNEGSKA (reference sequence). V lost 8 bases and J lost 2, with 14 bases in between. MiXCR, applied by TCRdb to the 5' RACE reads, yields one record per CDR3 protein. The table records 540,000 or so distinct CDR3 sequences, about a fifth of them present only once. This clonotype was counted between two and nine times. Its target is not known. This same sample was also taken into another study, of yellow fever vaccine responses in identical twins. That work adds: In identical twins, vaccine T cell responses appeared partly shared and partly individual.

The origin of this receptor is a woman between 18 and 30 years old in good health. The sequencing input was CD4+ T cells sorted from blood. This chain links TRBV20-1 with TRBJ2-3; D call uncertain. The CDR3 loop reads CSPGDAPTDTQYF. The CDR3 bases are TGCAGTCCCGGAGACGCCCCCACAGATACGCAGTATTTT.